This record looks at one T cell receptor beta chain sequence and its context. Antigen specificity is unknown. The data were obtained in a study of T cell responses to AZD1222 COVID-19 vaccine. Overall study findings and caveats: At study baseline, merely several AZD1222 recipients were seropositive.

TCRdb's table, derived via immunoSEQ multiplex PCR, lists solely in-frame clones and lacks some. The table includes 90,000 to 120,000 clones, approximately 86% detected once. V lost 0 bases and J 6 bases, leaving 13 bases between the germline ends. This CDR3 is 15 amino acids long. CDR1 and CDR2 from the germline V gene are SGHDT and YYEEEE. The chain couples TRBV5-6 to TRBJ2-1, with D perhaps being TRBD1 or TRBD2 (6 bases each). This sample comprised peripheral blood, obtained on day 0 of AZD1222 vaccination. This TCR came from an adult in good health. The CDR3 DNA reads as TGTGCCAGCAGCTTGGGTCTAGGGGGACTCAATGAGCAGTTCTTC. It codes for CASSLGLGGLNEQFF.